The rows below give T cell receptor beta chains drawn from one sample of a study of CD8 T cells in Susac syndrome. In TCRdb, the immunoSEQ multiplex PCR reads were re-called with MiXCR into one record per CDR3 protein. The sample comprises 65,000 to 80,000 distinct CDR3 sequences, over 75% of which are singletons, and less than 0.55% rests with the top ten. Sequencing was done on a sample of CD8+ T cells from PBMCs. The source is a human donor with multiple sclerosis. Both conserved end residues are part of each CDR3. The order of the fields is CDR3 DNA, CDR3 protein, J gene, clone size, D gene, V gene. A D gene is named only where the DNA matches it firmly. The listing skips clone size in some rows; elsewhere it reads once, few, many or a size class.

TGTGCCAGCAGTGAAAGGACTAGCGGGTCCTACGAGCAGTACTTC,CASSERTSGSYEQYF,TRBJ2-7,NA,TRBD2,TRBV6-1
TGCAGCGTTGAACAGGGACAGGGGGCAGAGACCCAGTACTTC,CSVEQGQGAETQYF,TRBJ2-5,NA,TRBD1,TRBV29-1
TGCGCCAGCAGTGGTGCCCCCGGTGGCTGGGCTTACTACGAGCAGTACTTC,CASSGAPGGWAYYEQYF,TRBJ2-7,few,NA,TRBV10-2
TGTGCCAGCAGTGAAGAAGAGACCGGGACAGGGGCCTACAATGAGCAGTTCTTC,CASSEEETGTGAYNEQFF,TRBJ2-1,NA,TRBD1,TRBV2
TGTGCCAGCAGTTTGGGGCCACTGGTTAGCAATCAGCCCCAGCATTTT,CASSLGPLVSNQPQHF,TRBJ1-5,NA,NA,TRBV27
TGTGCCAGCAGTTTCCCCCAAGAGACCCAGTACTTC,CASSFPQETQYF,TRBJ2-5,NA,NA,TRBV12-3/TRBV12-4
TGTGCCAGCAACCGGGGTTACGAGCAGTACTTC,CASNRGYEQYF,TRBJ2-7,NA,NA,TRBV11-2
TGTGCCAGCAGCTTAGATCTGTTTGGGCTAGCGGCCTACGAGCAGTACTTC,CASSLDLFGLAAYEQYF,TRBJ2-7,NA,TRBD2,TRBV11-2
TGCGCCAGCAGCCCGGACAGGGGATGGACTGAAGCTTTCTTT,CASSPDRGWTEAFF,TRBJ1-1,NA,TRBD1,TRBV4-3
TGTGCCAGCAGCAAGGGCAGGGGCACAGATACGCAGTATTTT,CASSKGRGTDTQYF,TRBJ2-3,NA,NA,TRBV7-2
TGCAGCGTTGAAGCCGGGCCCTACGGAGAGACCCAGTACTTC,CSVEAGPYGETQYF,TRBJ2-5,NA,NA,TRBV29-1
TGTGCCAGCAGTGATAGCGGGGGGCTCTACAATGAGCAGTTCTTC,CASSDSGGLYNEQFF,TRBJ2-1,NA,TRBD2,TRBV27
TGTGCCAGCGGGTGGGGACAGGGGGCAGATACGCAGTATTTT,CASGWGQGADTQYF,TRBJ2-3,NA,TRBD1,TRBV6-5
TGTGCCATCAGTGATGTCCAAGGGCCTTCCTACGAGCAGTACTTC,CAISDVQGPSYEQYF,TRBJ2-7,few,NA,TRBV10-3
TGTGCCAGCAGTTCCTCCCATTTATACGAGCAGTACTTC,CASSSSHLYEQYF,TRBJ2-7,NA,NA,TRBV27
TGTGCCTGGAGTGTATATGAGGACGAGCAGTACTTC,CAWSVYEDEQYF,TRBJ2-7,once,NA,TRBV30
TGTGCCAGCAGCCAAGGGGCCTACTATGGCTACACCTTC,CASSQGAYYGYTF,TRBJ1-2,NA,NA,TRBV3-1
TGTGCCAGCAGCCAAGATCGTTCAGCAGTTAACTATGGCTACACCTTC,CASSQDRSAVNYGYTF,TRBJ1-2,once,NA,TRBV3-1
TGTGCCAGCAGTGAAGTCAACATTCAGTACTTC,CASSEVNIQYF,TRBJ2-4,NA,NA,TRBV2
TGCGCCAGCAGTGAATCGCTAGCGGGGGGGCCAGGCTCCTACAATGAGCAGTTCTTC,CASSESLAGGPGSYNEQFF,TRBJ2-1,NA,TRBD2,TRBV10-2
TGTGCCAGCAGTTTACCCGGGACAGGGGACACTGAAGCTTTCTTT,CASSLPGTGDTEAFF,TRBJ1-1,NA,TRBD1,TRBV27
TGTGCCAGCAGTTATGACAGAGGGAATGAGCAGTTCTTC,CASSYDRGNEQFF,TRBJ2-1,once,NA,TRBV6-5
TGTGCCAGCAGTTCCTCCAGCAGGGTGCGTGACACCGGGGAGCTGTTTTTT,CASSSSSRVRDTGELFF,TRBJ2-2,NA,NA,TRBV6-5
TGTGCCAGCAGTTTAGGTAGAAACGAGCAGTACTTC,CASSLGRNEQYF,TRBJ2-7,NA,NA,TRBV28
TGTGCCAGCAGTTTAAGGGGGGACAGTTTGTCGTATACGCAGTATTTT,CASSLRGDSLSYTQYF,TRBJ2-3,NA,NA,TRBV27
TGTGCCAGCAGTATCGGACAGGGGAACTATGGCTACACCTTC,CASSIGQGNYGYTF,TRBJ1-2,NA,TRBD1,TRBV11-2
TGTGCCAGCAGGTTGTGGCCAGCGGGGGGGCAGGTGGGTGAGCAGTTCTTC,CASRLWPAGGQVGEQFF,TRBJ2-1,NA,TRBD2,TRBV28
TGTGCCAGCAGTCTAACCTGGGCGAGTCAGCCCCAGCATTTT,CASSLTWASQPQHF,TRBJ1-5,NA,NA,TRBV28
TGTGCCAGCAGCCAGACTCTAGCGGTTCAAGAGACCCAGTACTTC,CASSQTLAVQETQYF,TRBJ2-5,NA,TRBD2,TRBV3-1
TGTGCCAGCAGCTCGGACAGGGAACGTGAAAAACTGTTTTTT,CASSSDREREKLFF,TRBJ1-4,NA,TRBD1,TRBV7-9
TGTGCCAGCAGCGCAACTCTTTCCCGGGACAGGGATCCCCAACCCACCCAGACCCAGTACTTC,CASSATLSRDRDPQPTQTQYF,TRBJ2-5,NA,TRBD1,TRBV11-1
TGCGCCAGCAGCCCCGAGGGACAGGGGAATAACTATGGCTACACCTTC,CASSPEGQGNNYGYTF,TRBJ1-2,NA,TRBD1,TRBV5-6
TGTGCCAGCAGCTCCCCATCCCGGACTAGCGGGATGGGGGACATTCAGTACTTC,CASSSPSRTSGMGDIQYF,TRBJ2-4,NA,TRBD2,TRBV9
TGTGCCAGCAGCGTAGGGGACTATTCCTACGAGCAGTACTTC,CASSVGDYSYEQYF,TRBJ2-7,NA,TRBD2,TRBV9
TGTGCCAGCGCCCAGGACACCTACACCGGGGAGCTGTTTTTT,CASAQDTYTGELFF,TRBJ2-2,NA,NA,TRBV19
TGTGCCAGCAGCCCCAGGGTGGCCTATGGCTACACCTTC,CASSPRVAYGYTF,TRBJ1-2,NA,NA,TRBV12-3/TRBV12-4
TGTGCCAGCAACGCAGGGGGGAACAACTACGAGCAGTACTTC,CASNAGGNNYEQYF,TRBJ2-7,NA,NA,TRBV27
TGTGCCAGCAGTTCCCGCAGGGGGCCAGATACGCAGTATTTT,CASSSRRGPDTQYF,TRBJ2-3,NA,TRBD1,TRBV28
TGTGCCAGCAGCTTAGAGGACAGGGGTATACCCGGGGAGCTGTTTTTT,CASSLEDRGIPGELFF,TRBJ2-2,NA,TRBD1,TRBV13